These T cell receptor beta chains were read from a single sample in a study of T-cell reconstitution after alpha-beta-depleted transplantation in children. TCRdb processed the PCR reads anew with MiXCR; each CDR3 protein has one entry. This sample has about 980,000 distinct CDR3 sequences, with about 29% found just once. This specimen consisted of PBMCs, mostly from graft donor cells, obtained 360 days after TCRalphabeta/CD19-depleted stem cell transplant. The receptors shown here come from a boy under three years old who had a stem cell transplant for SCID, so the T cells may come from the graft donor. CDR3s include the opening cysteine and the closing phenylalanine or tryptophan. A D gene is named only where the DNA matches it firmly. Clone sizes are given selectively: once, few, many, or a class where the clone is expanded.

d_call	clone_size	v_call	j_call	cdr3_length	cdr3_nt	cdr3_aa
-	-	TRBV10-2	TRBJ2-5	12	TGCGCCGTCAACTTGAACCAAGAGACCCAGTACTTC	CAVNLNQETQYF
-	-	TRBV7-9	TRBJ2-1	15	TGTGCCAGCAGCCCAGGAGAGGGGAGGAACAATGAGCAGTTCTTC	CASSPGEGRNNEQFF
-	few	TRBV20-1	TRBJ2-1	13	TGCAGTGCTAGGCCTCTATCCCACAATGAGCAGTTCTTC	CSARPLSHNEQFF
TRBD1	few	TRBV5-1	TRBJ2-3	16	TGCGCCAGCAGCTCAGGACAGGTCGAGGGCTGGGGTACGCAGTATTTT	CASSSGQVEGWGTQYF
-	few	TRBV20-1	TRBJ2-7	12	TGCAGTGCTAGGGGGGTCTTCTACGAGCAGTACTTC	CSARGVFYEQYF
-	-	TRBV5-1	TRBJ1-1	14	TGCGCCAGCAGCTCCTGGACCTCAGACACTGAAGCTTTCTTT	CASSSWTSDTEAFF
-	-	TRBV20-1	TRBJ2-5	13	TGCAGTGCTAGAGATCTTAAGGGAGAGACCCAGTACTTC	CSARDLKGETQYF
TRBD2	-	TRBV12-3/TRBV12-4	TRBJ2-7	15	TGTGCCAGCAGTCATACCGGGACTAGCGTCTACGAGCAGTACTTC	CASSHTGTSVYEQYF
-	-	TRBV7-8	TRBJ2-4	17	TGTGCCAGCAGCTTAGCGCTGGGGCTAGGGGCCAAAAACATTCAGTACTTC	CASSLALGLGAKNIQYF
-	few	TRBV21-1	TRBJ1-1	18	TGTGCCAGCAGCAAAGGCGGACAGGGAGGGGCGATGAACACTGAAGCTTTCTTT	CASSKGGQGGAMNTEAFF
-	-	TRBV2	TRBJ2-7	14	TGTGCCAGCACCCCCGAGAAGGGCCCGTACGAGCAGTACTTC	CASTPEKGPYEQYF
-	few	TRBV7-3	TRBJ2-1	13	TGTGCCAGCAGCTTATTTAGCTACGATGAGCAGTTCTTC	CASSLFSYDEQFF
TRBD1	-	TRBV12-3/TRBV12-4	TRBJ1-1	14	TGTGCCAGCGCGACAGGGGGCCTTAGCACTGAAGCTTTCTTT	CASATGGLSTEAFF
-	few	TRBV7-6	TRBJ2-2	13	TGTGCCAGCAGCCCCTATATGACCGGGGAGCTGTTTTTT	CASSPYMTGELFF
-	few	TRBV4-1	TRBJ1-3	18	TGCGCCAGCAGCCGAGAGGGCCAGGGGCAGAGCTCTGGAAACACCATATATTTT	CASSREGQGQSSGNTIYF
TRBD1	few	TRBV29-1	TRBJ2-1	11	TGCAGCGTACTACAGGGGAATGAGCAGTTCTTC	CSVLQGNEQFF
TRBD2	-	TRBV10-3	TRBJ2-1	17	TGTGCCATCAGTGACCCGACTAGCGGGGGGAGCTACAATGAGCAGTTCTTC	CAISDPTSGGSYNEQFF
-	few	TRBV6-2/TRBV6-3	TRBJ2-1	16	TGTGCCTCACACTTTCGGAGCGGTAGCTCCTACAATGAGCAGTTCTTC	CASHFRSGSSYNEQFF
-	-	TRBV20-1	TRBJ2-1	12	TGCAGTGCTAGAGATCTAGGTTTTGAGCAGTTCTTC	CSARDLGFEQFF
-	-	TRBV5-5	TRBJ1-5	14	TGTGCCAGCAGCTTGGTCGCGGGCAATCAGCCCCAGCATTTT	CASSLVAGNQPQHF
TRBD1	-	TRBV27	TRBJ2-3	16	TGTGCCAGCAGACCCTACCGGGACAGGGTCACAGATACGCAGTATTTT	CASRPYRDRVTDTQYF
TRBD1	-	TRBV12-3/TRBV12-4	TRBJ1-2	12	TGTGCCAGTACGACAGGGGGTAATGGCTACACCTTC	CASTTGGNGYTF
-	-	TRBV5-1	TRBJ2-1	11	TGCGCCAGCAGGGACGGCAATGAGCAGTTCTTC	CASRDGNEQFF
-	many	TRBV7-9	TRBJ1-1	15	TGTGCCAGCAGCTTAGGTCAGGGGCTGAACACTGAAGCTTTCTTT	CASSLGQGLNTEAFF
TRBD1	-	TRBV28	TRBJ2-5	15	TGTGCCAGCAGTCTCACCGGACAGGTTCGAGAGACCCAGTACTTC	CASSLTGQVRETQYF
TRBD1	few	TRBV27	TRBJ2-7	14	TGTGCCAGCAGCTCCCTGGACAGGGTACATGAGCAGTACTTC	CASSSLDRVHEQYF
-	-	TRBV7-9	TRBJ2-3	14	TGTGCCAGCAGTCTCGACCCGGTCACAGATACGCAGTATTTT	CASSLDPVTDTQYF
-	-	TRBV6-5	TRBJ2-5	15	TGTGCCAGCAGTTACTCAACAGGCCTCCAAGAGACCCAGTACTTC	CASSYSTGLQETQYF
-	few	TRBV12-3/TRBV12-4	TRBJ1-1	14	TGTGCCAGCAGTTTCGTAGCCAGCGACTCTGAAGCTTTCTTT	CASSFVASDSEAFF
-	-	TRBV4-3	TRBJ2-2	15	TGCGCCAGCAGCCAAGTGATGGCTCCTACCGGGGAGCTGTTTTTT	CASSQVMAPTGELFF
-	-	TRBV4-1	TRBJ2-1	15	TGCGCCAGCAGCCAAGATCGAGAGGGTTGGAATGAGCAGTTCTTC	CASSQDREGWNEQFF
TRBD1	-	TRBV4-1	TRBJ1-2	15	TGCGCCAGCAGCCCCCCAGGGGGACCTAACTATGGCTACACCTTC	CASSPPGGPNYGYTF
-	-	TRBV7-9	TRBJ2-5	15	TGTGCCAGCAGCTTATCGGCCTTCTTACAGGAGACCCAGTACTTC	CASSLSAFLQETQYF
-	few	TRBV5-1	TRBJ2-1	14	TGCGCCAGCAGCCCGACCGGGACGGCCAATGAGCAGTTCTTC	CASSPTGTANEQFF
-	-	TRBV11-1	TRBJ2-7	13	TGTGCCAGCAGCTTTGACGGGGTCGGGGAGCAGTACTTC	CASSFDGVGEQYF
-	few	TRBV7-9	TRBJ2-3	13	TGTGCCAGCAGCTGGCGTCTAGCGGATACGCAGTATTTT	CASSWRLADTQYF
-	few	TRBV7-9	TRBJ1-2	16	TGTGCCAGCAGCTTCCCCAGAGCGGGGGGCAACTATGGCTACACCTTC	CASSFPRAGGNYGYTF
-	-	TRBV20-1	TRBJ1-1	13	TGCAGTGCTAAAAAGTTGAGGACCACTGAAGCTTTCTTT	CSAKKLRTTEAFF
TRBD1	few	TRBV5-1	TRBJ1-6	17	TGCGCCAGCAGCTTGGCCGGGACAGGGGGTCGTAATTCACCCCTCCACTTT	CASSLAGTGGRNSPLHF
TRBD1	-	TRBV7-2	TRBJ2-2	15	TGTGCCAGCAGCTTGCAGGGGGATCGGACCGGGGAGCTGTTTTTT	CASSLQGDRTGELFF
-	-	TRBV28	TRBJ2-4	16	TGTGCCAGCAGTTTCGACAGAGGGGTGGACAAAAACATTCAGTACTTC	CASSFDRGVDKNIQYF
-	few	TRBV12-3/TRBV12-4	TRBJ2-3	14	TGTGCCAGCAGCCAACCCGCAAGCACAGATACGCAGTATTTT	CASSQPASTDTQYF
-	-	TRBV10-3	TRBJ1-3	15	TGTGCCATCAAGGGGCCTATAGGCTCTGGAAACACCATATATTTT	CAIKGPIGSGNTIYF
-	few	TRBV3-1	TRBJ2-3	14	TGTGCCAGCAGCCAACGCCCCGTTACAGATACGCAGTATTTT	CASSQRPVTDTQYF
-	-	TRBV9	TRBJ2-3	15	TGTGCCAGCAGCGTCGCCCTTGGGAACACAGATACGCAGTATTTT	CASSVALGNTDTQYF